These 7 T cell receptor beta chains originate from one sample sequenced in a study of T cells in women clearing cervical HPV infection. TCRdb keeps only in-frame clones here, not all; method: immunoSEQ multiplex PCR. The sample includes about 23,000 clones. Material: blood buffy coat. The source of these receptors is a woman between 18 and 70 years old with a cervical HPV16 infection that either progressed to CIN3+ or cleared (not recorded which).

With respect to this clone: The read comes to an end 3 residues before the CDR3 does, leaving the germline J gene to fill in the end. The chain has TRBV2 and TRBJ2-3; D is perhaps TRBD2 (6 bases). This CDR3 has 10 amino acids. In germline, CDR1 is SNHLY, CDR2 FYNNEI. Incomplete CDR3 DNA: TGTGCCAGCAGGGAGGGGACG. As protein: CASREGT. The complete CDR3 reads CASREGTQYF.

CDR3: CSAREAGTDTQYF. The sequenced part of the CDR3 DNA is TGCAGTGCTAGAGAGGCGGGTACAGATACG. The chain links TRBV20-1 to TRBJ2-3; TRBD2 might be the D (5 bases). The CDR3 end lies 3 residues beyond the end of the read and is filled in from the germline J gene. This CDR3 spans 13 amino acids. The V gene's germline CDR1 is DFQATT and CDR2 SNEGSKA (reference sequence). V was pared by 0 bases and J by 3 bases, with 7 bases between.

A remark on this clone: Sequencing ends 3 residues short of the CDR3 end; the germline J gene provides the rest. The chain couples TRBV30 to TRBJ2-2, with 7 bases lining up with TRBD2. In germline, CDR1 is GTSNPN, CDR2 SVGIG (reference sequence). Germline trimming cut 2 bases from V and 6 bases from J; bases unmatched to any gene: 6. The CDR3 loop spans 14 amino acids. The CDR3: CAWSRIAGSGELFF. Partial CDR3 DNA: TGTGCCTGGAGTAGGATAGCGGGCTCCGGGGAG.

Concerning this clone: The DNA ends 3 residues before the CDR3 does, and the rest of the CDR3 is filled in from the germline J gene. V and J are TRBV9 and TRBJ2-3; 7 nucleotides align to TRBD2. V dropped 3 bases and J dropped 4; count of bases not matched to a gene: 8. This CDR3 spans 15 amino acids. The germline V gene encodes CDR1 SGDLS and CDR2 YYNGEE. CDR3 DNA, as far as it was read: TGTGCCAGCAGCGACGACGGGACTATGGCAGATACG. It yields the protein CASSDDGTMADT. The CDR3 in its entirety is CASSDDGTMADTQYF. Full variable domain (missing parts from reference TRBV9 and TRBJ2-3): DSGVTQTPKHLITATGQRVTLRCSPRSGDLSVYWYQQSLDQGLQFLIQYYNGEERAKGNILERFSAQQFPDLHSELNLSSLELGDSALYFCASSDDGTMADTQYFGPGTRLTVL.

As for this clone: The DNA ends 3 residues before the CDR3 does, and the rest of the CDR3 is filled in from the germline J gene. The J gene is TRBJ2-7, the V gene TRBV11-3, with 7 bases lining up with TRBD1. J lost 2 bases, V lost 5 bases, and 9 bases had no gene match. The CDR3 totals 15 residues. Germline CDR1 SGHNT, CDR2 YENEEA. This chain's CDR3 is CASSPTGQTAYEQYF. The CDR3 DNA, read in part, is TGTGCCAGCAGCCCCACGGGACAGACCGCCTACGAG.

Worth noting for this clone: The observed sequence ends 3 residues before the CDR3 terminus, with the missing tail filled in from the germline J gene. The J gene is TRBJ2-2, the V gene TRBV5-1; tentative D call: TRBD1 (5 bases). CDR1 and CDR2 (germline): SGHRS, YFSETQ. This CDR3 contains 14 residues. Trimming stripped 5 bases from V and 3 bases from J, with 11 bases between. CDR3 in amino acids: CASSQGRDTGELFF. The part of the CDR3 DNA that was read is TGCGCCAGCAGTCAGGGCAGGGACACCGGGGAG.

As regards this clone: The observed sequence ends 3 residues before the CDR3 terminus, with the missing tail filled in from the germline J gene. J is TRBJ2-1 and V is TRBV20-1; D is uncertain. The germline V gene encodes CDR1 DFQATT and CDR2 SNEGSKA (reference sequence). This CDR3 has 13 residues. V was cut by 3 bases and J by 5 bases, with 11 bases left in between. The DNA read from the CDR3 is TGCAGTGCTAGGGCTCCCAGTGACAATGAG. Its protein product is CSARAPSDNE. The whole CDR3 reads CSARAPSDNEQFF.